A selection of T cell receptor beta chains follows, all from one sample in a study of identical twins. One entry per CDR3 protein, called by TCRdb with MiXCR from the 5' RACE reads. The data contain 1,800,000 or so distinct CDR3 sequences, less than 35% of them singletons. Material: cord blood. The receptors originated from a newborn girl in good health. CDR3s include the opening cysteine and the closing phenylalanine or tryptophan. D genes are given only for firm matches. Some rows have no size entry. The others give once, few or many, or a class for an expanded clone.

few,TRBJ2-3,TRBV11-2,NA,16,TGTGCCAGCAGCTCCATTAAGGGGCCAAGCACAGATACGCAGTATTTT,CASSSIKGPSTDTQYF
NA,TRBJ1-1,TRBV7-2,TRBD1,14,TGTGCCAGCAGTCCAGGGGGGGCGAACACTGAAGCTTTCTTT,CASSPGGANTEAFF
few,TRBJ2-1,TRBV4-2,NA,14,TGTGCCAGCAGCCGCCCTGCGGGGACGGATGAGCAGTTCTTC,CASSRPAGTDEQFF
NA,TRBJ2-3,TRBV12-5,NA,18,TGTGCTAGTGGTTTGGTACGCGGAGTTGGGGGCCCCACAGATACGCAGTATTTT,CASGLVRGVGGPTDTQYF
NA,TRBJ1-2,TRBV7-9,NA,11,TGTGCCAGCAGCTCTCTGGATAGCTACACCTTC,CASSSLDSYTF
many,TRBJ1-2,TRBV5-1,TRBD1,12,TGCGCCAGCTCGACAGGGCCCTATGGCTACACCTTC,CASSTGPYGYTF
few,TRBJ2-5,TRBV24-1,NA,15,TGTGCCACCAGTGATTCACAGCGGAGTTGGGAGACCCAGTACTTC,CATSDSQRSWETQYF
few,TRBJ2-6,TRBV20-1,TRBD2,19,TGCAGTGCCTTCAAGGGCCTAGCGGGAGCAAACCGTGGGGCCAACGTCCTGACTTTC,CSAFKGLAGANRGANVLTF
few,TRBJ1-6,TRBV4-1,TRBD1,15,TGCGCCAGCAGCCAAGATGGGACAGGGGATTCACCCCTCCACTTT,CASSQDGTGDSPLHF
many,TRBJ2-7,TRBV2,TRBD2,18,TGTGCCAGCAGAGACCTTGGTTTGGCGCTAGCGGGAGTAACCGAGCAGTACTTC,CASRDLGLALAGVTEQYF
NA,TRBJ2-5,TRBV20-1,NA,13,TGCAGTGCTAGTATCTGGGATCGGGAGACCCAGTACTTC,CSASIWDRETQYF
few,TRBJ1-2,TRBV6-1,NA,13,TGTGCCAGCAGTGTCACGGTTAACTATGGCTACACCTTC,CASSVTVNYGYTF
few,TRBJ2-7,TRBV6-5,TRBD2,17,TGTGCCAGCAGTTACTCGAGTGGAGCGGGAGTTAAGGGCGAGCAGTACTTC,CASSYSSGAGVKGEQYF
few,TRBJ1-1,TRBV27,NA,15,TGTGCCAGCAGTTCCACCCTGACGGTGAACACTGAAGCTTTCTTT,CASSSTLTVNTEAFF
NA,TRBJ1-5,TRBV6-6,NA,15,TGTGCCAGCAGTTACAGAGGGTATGGCAATCAGCCCCAGCATTTT,CASSYRGYGNQPQHF
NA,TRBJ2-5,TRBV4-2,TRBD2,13,TGTGCCAGCAGCCGAGGGACTAGTGAGACCCAGTACTTC,CASSRGTSETQYF
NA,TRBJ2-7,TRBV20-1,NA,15,TGCAGTGCTAGAGGAGCCTACCCGGTCGTCGGTGAGCAGTACTTC,CSARGAYPVVGEQYF
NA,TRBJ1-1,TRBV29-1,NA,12,TGCAGCGTTCATGGGGCGAGGACTGAAGCTTTCTTT,CSVHGARTEAFF
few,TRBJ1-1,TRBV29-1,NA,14,TGCAGCGCCCGATTTATCCGGGTGAACACTGAAGCTTTCTTT,CSARFIRVNTEAFF
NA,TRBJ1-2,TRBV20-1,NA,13,TGCAGTGCTTTCACCGGGTCCACCTATGGCTACACCTTC,CSAFTGSTYGYTF
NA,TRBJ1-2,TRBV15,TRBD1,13,TGTGCCACCAGCGCGAGGACAGGCGACGGCTACACCTTC,CATSARTGDGYTF
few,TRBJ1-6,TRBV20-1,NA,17,TGCAGTGCTAGAGATAAGGGAGGACAGCTCTATAATTCACCCCTCCACTTT,CSARDKGGQLYNSPLHF
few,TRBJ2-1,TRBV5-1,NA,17,TGCGCCAGCAGCTTGGACCCTCTAGCTGAGATCTACAATGAGCAGTTCTTC,CASSLDPLAEIYNEQFF
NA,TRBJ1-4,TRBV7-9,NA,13,TGTGCCAGCAGCTTAGAACAAAATGAAAAACTGTTTTTT,CASSLEQNEKLFF
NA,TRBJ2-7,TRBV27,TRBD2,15,TGTGCCGGCAGGAATAGCGGGACCTTCTCCTACGAGCAGTACTTC,CAGRNSGTFSYEQYF
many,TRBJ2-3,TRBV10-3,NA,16,TGTGCCATCAGTGAGCGTATAAGCGCAGGGAAGAATACGCAGTATTTT,CAISERISAGKNTQYF
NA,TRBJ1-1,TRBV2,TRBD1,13,TGTGCCAGCACCACAGGGGTTGGGACTGAAGCTTTCTTT,CASTTGVGTEAFF
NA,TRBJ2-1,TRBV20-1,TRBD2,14,TGCAGTGCTCCTAGACTAGCGGCCTACAATGAGCAGTTCTTC,CSAPRLAAYNEQFF
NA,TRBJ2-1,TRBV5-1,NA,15,TGCGCCAGCACCATGTCTAGCGTATCCTACAATGAGCAGTTCTTC,CASTMSSVSYNEQFF
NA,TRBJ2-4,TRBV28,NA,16,TGTGCCAGCAGTCCTCGACAGGGAGGTGGGAAAAACACTCAGTACTTC,CASSPRQGGGKNTQYF
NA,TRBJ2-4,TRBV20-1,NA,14,TGCAGTGCCCCACCTACACTAGCCAAAAACATTCAGTACTTC,CSAPPTLAKNIQYF
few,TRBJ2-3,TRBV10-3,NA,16,TGTGCCATCAGTGAGTTAGGCAGGGGCAGTACAGATACGCAGTATTTT,CAISELGRGSTDTQYF
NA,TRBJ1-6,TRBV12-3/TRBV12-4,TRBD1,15,TGTGCCAGCAGTAGCCACAGGGGATATAATTCACCCCTCCACTTT,CASSSHRGYNSPLHF
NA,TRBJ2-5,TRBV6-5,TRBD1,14,TGTGCCAGCAGCCGGACAGGGAAGGTCGAGACCCAGTACTTC,CASSRTGKVETQYF
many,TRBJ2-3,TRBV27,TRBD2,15,TGTGCCAGCAGTTTCCAGACTAGCGGCACAGATACGCAGTATTTT,CASSFQTSGTDTQYF
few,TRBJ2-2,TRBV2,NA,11,TGTGCCAGCAGCAAGGTCGGGGAGCTGTTTTTT,CASSKVGELFF
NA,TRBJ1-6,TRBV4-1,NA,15,TGCGCCAGCAGCCAAGTGGGACCCCTTCTTTCACCCCTCCACTTT,CASSQVGPLLSPLHF
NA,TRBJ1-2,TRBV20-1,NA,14,TGCAGTGCCCCCGCCCCAATGTTCTCCTATGGCTACACCTTC,CSAPAPMFSYGYTF
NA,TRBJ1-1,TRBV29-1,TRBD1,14,TGCAGCGTTGATAAAGGAAAGGGGGCCGGTGAAGCTTTCTTT,CSVDKGKGAGEAFF
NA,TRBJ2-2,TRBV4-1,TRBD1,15,TGCGCCAGCAGCCAGCACAGGGGGCACACCGGGGAGCTGTTTTTT,CASSQHRGHTGELFF
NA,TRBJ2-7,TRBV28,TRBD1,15,TGTGCCAGCAGTTTACCCAGGGGGCCAACCTACGAGCAGTACTTC,CASSLPRGPTYEQYF